This is a list of T cell receptor beta chains from one sample in a study of T-cell reconstitution after alpha-beta-depleted transplantation in children. One entry per CDR3 protein results from TCRdb running MiXCR on the PCR reads. The sample holds 440,000 or so distinct CDR3 sequences, roughly 44% seen once. The material sequenced was PBMCs, taken before TCRalphabeta/CD19-depleted stem cell transplant. Receptors were obtained from a girl between 2 and 10 years old with aplastic anemia, due to receive a stem cell transplant. Each CDR3 is given with its conserved first and last residue. D genes are given only for firm matches. Rows may omit the clone size; those that give it use once, few, many or a size class.

NA,TRBV4-2,NA,TRBJ2-5,CASSALDREGETQYF,TGTGCCAGCAGCGCCTTGGACAGGGAGGGGGAGACCCAGTACTTC
TRBD2,TRBV27,NA,TRBJ2-7,CASSGREYPYEQYF,TGTGCCAGCAGTGGGCGGGAGTACCCCTACGAGCAGTACTTC
TRBD1,TRBV6-1,once,TRBJ2-3,CASSQDRGPGTQYF,TGTGCCAGCAGTCAGGACAGGGGTCCTGGGACGCAGTATTTT
TRBD1,TRBV15,NA,TRBJ1-5,CATSRGGQGLGNQPQHF,TGTGCCACCAGCAGAGGTGGACAGGGCCTGGGCAATCAGCCCCAGCATTTT
TRBD2,TRBV7-2,many,TRBJ2-7,CASSLAGLAASYEQYF,TGTGCCAGCAGCTTAGCCGGACTAGCGGCTTCCTACGAGCAGTACTTC
NA,TRBV2,NA,TRBJ2-3,CASSFRLDTQYF,TGTGCCAGCAGTTTTCGCCTGGATACGCAGTATTTT
TRBD1,TRBV20-1,once,TRBJ2-7,CSARAGRTGGTYEQYF,TGCAGTGCTAGAGCGGGAAGGACAGGGGGCACCTACGAGCAGTACTTC
NA,TRBV18,many,TRBJ2-1,CASSPGAANEQFF,TGTGCCAGCTCACCAGGGGCAGCCAATGAGCAGTTCTTC
TRBD2,TRBV6-2/TRBV6-3,NA,TRBJ2-1,CASNKGLAGGTKQFF,TGTGCCAGCAATAAGGGACTAGCGGGAGGCACTAAGCAGTTCTTC
NA,TRBV18,NA,TRBJ2-3,CASSPDSATDTQYF,TGTGCCAGCTCACCGGACAGCGCGACAGATACGCAGTATTTT
NA,TRBV7-2,NA,TRBJ1-3,CASSQGTGNTIYF,TGTGCCAGCAGCCAAGGGACGGGAAACACCATATATTTT
NA,TRBV20-1,many,TRBJ1-3,CSARGGLHSGNTIYF,TGCAGTGCTAGGGGGGGGCTTCACTCTGGAAACACCATATATTTT
NA,TRBV5-1,NA,TRBJ2-3,CASSSLERVSTDTQYF,TGCGCCAGCAGTTCATTGGAAAGGGTGAGCACAGATACGCAGTATTTT
TRBD1,TRBV2,NA,TRBJ2-7,CVRSGQGSLTGTYEQYF,TGTGTCAGATCGGGACAGGGGTCACTGACCGGGACCTACGAGCAGTACTTC
TRBD1,TRBV5-1,many,TRBJ2-2,CASSTPGQGTGELFF,TGCGCCAGCAGCACCCCGGGACAGGGCACCGGGGAGCTGTTTTTT
NA,TRBV28,NA,TRBJ2-5,CASRRAGTQQETQYF,TGTGCCAGCAGACGCGCCGGGACTCAGCAAGAGACCCAGTACTTC
TRBD2,TRBV11-2,few,TRBJ2-3,CASSQGVAGGRDTQYF,TGTGCCAGCAGCCAGGGGGTAGCGGGAGGTCGCGATACGCAGTATTTT
NA,TRBV4-1,few,TRBJ2-7,CASSSNGYEQYF,TGCGCCAGCAGCTCGAACGGTTACGAGCAGTACTTC
TRBD2,TRBV7-2,NA,TRBJ2-2,CASSPRTSLSTGELFF,TGTGCCAGCAGCCCCCGGACTAGTCTTTCCACCGGGGAGCTGTTTTTT
NA,TRBV4-2,NA,TRBJ1-2,CASSQDLAGANYGYTF,TGTGCCAGCAGCCAAGATCTTGCCGGCGCTAACTATGGCTACACCTTC
NA,TRBV20-1,NA,TRBJ2-3,CSARDPTKQGDTQYF,TGCAGTGCTAGAGACCCCACAAAACAAGGAGATACGCAGTATTTT
TRBD1,TRBV29-1,NA,TRBJ2-1,CSVFLDRDNEQFF,TGCAGCGTTTTCCTCGACAGGGACAATGAGCAGTTCTTC
NA,TRBV5-5,many,TRBJ2-2,CASTRGNTGELFF,TGTGCCAGCACCCGGGGTAACACCGGGGAGCTGTTTTTT
NA,TRBV15,many,TRBJ2-6,CATSRWLGSGANVLTF,TGTGCCACCAGCAGATGGCTCGGGTCTGGGGCCAACGTCCTGACTTTC
NA,TRBV12-3/TRBV12-4,many,TRBJ1-1,CASSLVRTNTEAFF,TGTGCCAGCAGTTTAGTACGGACGAACACTGAAGCTTTCTTT
TRBD1,TRBV20-1,NA,TRBJ2-5,CSALKTTGDETQYF,TGCAGTGCCCTTAAAACGACAGGGGATGAGACCCAGTACTTC
NA,TRBV20-1,NA,TRBJ2-7,CSARTRGRYEQYF,TGCAGTGCTAGAACCCGGGGTCGCTACGAGCAGTACTTC
TRBD1,TRBV12-3/TRBV12-4,many,TRBJ1-4,CASSSLRGLNEKLFF,TGTGCCAGCAGTTCTTTGAGGGGGCTAAATGAAAAACTGTTTTTT
NA,TRBV29-1,few,TRBJ1-1,CSVERRADTEAFF,TGCAGCGTTGAGCGGAGGGCCGACACTGAAGCTTTCTTT
TRBD2,TRBV5-1,many,TRBJ2-1,CASSRSGGSGSNNEQFF,TGCGCCAGCAGCCGCTCGGGGGGAAGCGGGAGCAATAATGAGCAGTTCTTC
NA,TRBV11-2,many,TRBJ2-7,CASSRVVEQYF,TGTGCCAGCAGCCGCGTAGTCGAGCAGTACTTC
TRBD2,TRBV20-1,many,TRBJ2-3,CSADSGSTDTQYF,TGCAGTGCTGATAGCGGGAGCACAGATACGCAGTATTTT
TRBD1,TRBV7-9,few,TRBJ2-1,CASSLGVGTGSYNEQFF,TGTGCCAGCAGCTTAGGGGTTGGGACAGGCTCCTACAATGAGCAGTTCTTC
NA,TRBV20-1,NA,TRBJ2-7,CSGGDSSYEQYF,TGCAGTGGGGGGGACAGCTCCTACGAGCAGTACTTC
NA,TRBV20-1,NA,TRBJ1-5,CSTRDPTGASVQQPQHF,TGCAGTACTAGAGATCCGACAGGAGCTTCCGTCCAACAGCCCCAGCATTTT
NA,TRBV20-1,NA,TRBJ1-4,CSARVGATNEKLFF,TGCAGTGCTAGGGTGGGAGCAACTAATGAAAAACTGTTTTTT
TRBD2,TRBV11-2,few,TRBJ2-3,CASTTRAGLILHSGADTQYF,TGTGCCAGCACCACCAGGGCGGGACTAATACTTCACTCTGGCGCAGATACGCAGTATTTT
NA,TRBV15,NA,TRBJ2-7,CATSRDRGALEQYF,TGTGCCACCAGCAGAGATAGGGGGGCCCTCGAGCAGTACTTC
TRBD2,TRBV5-1,NA,TRBJ2-2,CASSLLGLADTGELFF,TGCGCCAGCAGCCTATTGGGACTAGCGGACACCGGGGAGCTGTTTTTT
NA,TRBV20-1,NA,TRBJ2-2,CSADRFSNTGELFF,TGCAGTGCTGACAGGTTCTCGAACACCGGGGAGCTGTTTTTT
TRBD1,TRBV3-1,many,TRBJ2-3,CASSQPGRDRGADTQYF,TGTGCCAGCAGCCAACCAGGAAGGGACAGGGGGGCAGATACGCAGTATTTT
NA,TRBV5-1,NA,TRBJ2-5,CASSNRWYETQYF,TGCGCCAGCAGCAATCGATGGTACGAGACCCAGTACTTC
NA,TRBV27,many,TRBJ1-2,CASSTQGANYGYTF,TGTGCCAGCAGTACCCAGGGAGCCAACTATGGCTACACCTTC
TRBD2,TRBV5-4,NA,TRBJ2-1,CASSLGLAFYNEQFF,TGTGCCAGCAGCTTGGGACTAGCATTCTACAATGAGCAGTTCTTC
NA,TRBV29-1,NA,TRBJ2-6,CSVLTGTANVLTF,TGCAGCGTTCTTACAGGGACGGCCAACGTCCTGACTTTC
NA,TRBV14,many,TRBJ1-3,CASSPMDSTTPFSGNTIYF,TGTGCCAGCAGCCCTATGGACAGCACGACCCCCTTCTCTGGAAACACCATATATTTT
TRBD2,TRBV5-1,NA,TRBJ2-7,CASSLVAGGHEQYF,TGCGCCAGCAGCTTGGTCGCGGGGGGACACGAGCAGTACTTC
TRBD1,TRBV18,few,TRBJ1-1,CASSPWGGGTFDTEAFF,TGTGCCAGCTCACCATGGGGAGGGGGCACATTTGACACTGAAGCTTTCTTT
NA,TRBV20-1,NA,TRBJ2-1,CSAGTRGRFHEQFF,TGCAGTGCTGGCACTAGGGGGAGGTTCCATGAGCAGTTCTTC
NA,TRBV4-3,few,TRBJ2-1,CASSQGTWNEQFF,TGCGCCAGCAGCCAAGGGACATGGAATGAGCAGTTCTTC
NA,TRBV20-1,few,TRBJ2-3,CSATPRAGTPDTQYF,TGCAGTGCTACCCCTCGGGCAGGGACGCCAGATACGCAGTATTTT
TRBD1,TRBV5-1,few,TRBJ2-3,CASSLERTGPRTDTQYF,TGCGCCAGCAGCTTGGAAAGGACAGGGCCCAGGACAGATACGCAGTATTTT